This T cell receptor (beta chain) was recovered during a study of cytomegalovirus exposure and HLA in healthy donors. General study points: When analyzed later, the rates of TCR association showed variation by HLA locus, with DRB1 the most and HLA-C the fewest. Solely CMV serostatus was available to characterize immune exposure.

The PCR made use of 60 Vbeta and 13 Jbeta primers. As handled by the study authors: It was a later analysis that counted some 80 million unique TCR beta chains, of which about 10 million were shared. Sequencing was performed with immunoSEQ multiplex PCR; in TCRdb, only in-frame clones are kept and a portion is missing. V, J and clone size are those of that table, while D and trimming were read from the DNA. This sample has 150,000 to 200,000 clones, with 80% found just once. A note on this clone: What it binds is unknown.

Trimming took off 0 bases at V and 5 bases at J, with 9 bases between the two ends. CDR1 and CDR2 from the germline V gene are SGHKS and YYEKEE (reference sequence). CDR3 size: 14 residues. This chain uses TRBV5-5 with TRBJ1-5; D not resolved. The receptor was isolated from a man younger than 30 in good health and CMV-seropositive. Sequenced: PBMCs. The CDR3 here is CASSLVRGDQPQHF. For the CDR3, the DNA is TGTGCCAGCAGCTTGGTGCGAGGAGATCAGCCCCAGCATTTT.